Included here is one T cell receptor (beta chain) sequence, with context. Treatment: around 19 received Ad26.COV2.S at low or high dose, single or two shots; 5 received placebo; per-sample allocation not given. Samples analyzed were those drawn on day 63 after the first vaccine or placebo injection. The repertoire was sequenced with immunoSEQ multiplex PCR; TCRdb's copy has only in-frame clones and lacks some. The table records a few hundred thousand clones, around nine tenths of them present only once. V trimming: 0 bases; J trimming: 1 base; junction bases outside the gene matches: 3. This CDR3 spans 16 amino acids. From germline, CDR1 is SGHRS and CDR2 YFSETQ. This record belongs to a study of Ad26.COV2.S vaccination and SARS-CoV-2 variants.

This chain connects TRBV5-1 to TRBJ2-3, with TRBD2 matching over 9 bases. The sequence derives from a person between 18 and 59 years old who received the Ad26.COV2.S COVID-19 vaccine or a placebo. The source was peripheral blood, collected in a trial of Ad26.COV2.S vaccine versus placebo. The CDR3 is CASSLAASGGTDTQYF. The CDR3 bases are TGCGCCAGCAGCTTGGCCGCTAGCGGGGGCACAGATACGCAGTATTTT.